The 17 T cell receptor beta chains in this list originate from one sample, sequenced in a study of spatial heterogeneity in lung cancer. TCRdb re-analysed the 5' RACE reads in MiXCR, keeping a single row per CDR3 protein. The table includes approximately 70,000 distinct CDR3 sequences, roughly 9% detected once. Time point given: blood at routine non-recurrence follow-up after resection. Sequences were derived from PBMCs, sampled at follow-up. The origin of the receptors is a female donor with early-stage non-small cell lung cancer.

The table lists this clonotype with a count of one. V and J are TRBV7-2 and TRBJ2-1; D uncertain. V lost 5 bases to trimming and J lost 0 bases, with 8 bases between them. Germline CDR1 reads SGHTA; CDR2 reads FQGNSA. The CDR3 spans 14 residues. The CDR3 loop reads CASSPPSSYNEQFF. CDR3 nucleotides: TGTGCCAGCAGCCCCCCTAGCTCCTACAATGAGCAGTTCTTC.

This clonotype was observed a few times. The rearrangement joins TRBV7-9 to TRBJ1-5; 7 bases fit TRBD1. J lost 7 bases, V lost 6 bases, and 6 bases had no gene match. The CDR3 spans 13 residues. CDR1 and CDR2 (germline): SEHNR, FQNEAQ (reference sequence). CDR3 bases: TGTGCCAGCAGTCTAGACAGGGCCCAGCCCCAGCATTTT. Translating it yields CASSLDRAQPQHF.

There are many counts of this clonotype. The chain uses TRBV7-9 and TRBJ2-7, with D perhaps TRBD2 (6 bases). Trimming pared 1 base from V and 4 bases from J, leaving 11 bases between. This CDR3 comprises 14 residues. CDR1 is SEHNR, CDR2 FQNEAQ, per germline (reference sequence). The DNA for the CDR3 is TGTGCCAGCAGCTTAGGCGGGACCGAATACGAGCAGTACTTC. Protein product: CASSLGGTEYEQYF.

The V gene is TRBV27, the J gene TRBJ2-7; D is undetermined. Germline lookup yields CDR1 MNHEY and CDR2 SMNVEV (reference sequence). The CDR3 runs to 13 residues. Trimming cost V 5 bases and J 3 bases, with 11 bases left between them. The CDR3 is CASSQQHYYEQYF. The CDR3 DNA reads TGTGCCAGCAGTCAACAGCACTACTACGAGCAGTACTTC.

This CDR3 is CASSWTSGANTGELFF. The DNA of the CDR3 is TGCGCCAGCAGTTGGACTAGCGGGGCGAACACCGGGGAGCTGTTTTTT. This chain uses TRBV10-1 with TRBJ2-2, with 12 bases identical to TRBD2. The CDR3 sequence is 16 residues long. Germline V gene data show CDR1 as WNHNN and CDR2 as SYGVQD (reference sequence). The V segment lost 5 bases and the J segment 0 bases; nucleotides outside the gene matches: 1.

At least ten counts were recorded for this clonotype. The gene calls are TRBV2 and TRBJ2-3; D possibly corresponds to TRBD2 (5 bases). The length of the CDR3 is 16 residues. Germline V gene sequence: CDR1 SNHLY, CDR2 FYNNEI. Trimming stripped 7 bases from V and 4 bases from J, with 21 bases between. CDR3 nucleotides: TGTGCCAGCATCCTGGACTTGTACGCTAACTCAGATACGCAGTATTTT. Protein product: CASILDLYANSDTQYF. Variable domain in full (rest from reference TRBV2 and TRBJ2-3): EPEVTQTPSHQVTQMGQEVILRCVPISNHLYFYWYRQILGQKVEFLVSFYNNEISEKSEIFDDQFSVERPDGSNFTLKIRSTKLEDSAMYFCASILDLYANSDTQYFGPGTRLTVL.

The V gene is TRBV9, the J gene TRBJ2-1; the D is unclear. Trimming took off 1 base at V and 0 bases at J, with 11 bases between the two ends. The CDR3 consists of 16 residues. Germline lookup yields CDR1 SGDLS and CDR2 YYNGEE. CDR3: CASSVRDTRSYNEQFF. CDR3 in DNA: TGTGCCAGCAGCGTACGTGACACTCGCTCCTACAATGAGCAGTTCTTC.

This clonotype has a count of ten or more. This chain connects TRBV11-2 to TRBJ2-1, with D possibly TRBD2 on 6 matching bases. V was cut by 9 bases and J by 7 bases, with 19 bases left in between. Germline CDR1 is SGHAT and CDR2 is FQNNGV. The CDR3 contains 14 residues. The DNA for the CDR3 is TGTGCCAGTACGAGCGGGTCCACTCGGAATGAGCAGTTCTTC. This sequence encodes CASTSGSTRNEQFF.

V gene TRBV3-1 combines with J gene TRBJ2-1; 12 bases agree with TRBD2. CDR1 and CDR2 from the germline V gene are LGHDT and YNNKEL (reference sequence). The ends lost 4 bases at V and 12 bases at J; junction bases unmatched: 10. CDR3 length: 15 residues. CDR3 in DNA: TGTGCCAGCAGCCCCAGGCTAGCGGGAGGGACCAGGCAGTTCTTC. Translated: CASSPRLAGGTRQFF.

This clonotype was found many times. The J gene is TRBJ2-5, the V gene TRBV19; 7 bases line up with TRBD1. CDR3 length: 14 residues. The germline V gene encodes CDR1 LNHDA and CDR2 SQIVND (reference sequence). Trimming took 6 bases from V and 4 from J; bases not matched to a gene: 8. As DNA, the CDR3 is TGTGCCAGTAGCAGGGGGTCCATGGGAGAGACCCAGTACTTC. It encodes CASSRGSMGETQYF.

Remarks on this clonotype: This sequence may be a read error, since a much larger clone differs from it by one base. The CDR3 sequence: CASGLEERPGYTF. In DNA form, the CDR3 reads TGTGCCAGCGGCTTAGAAGAACGGCCCGGCTACACCTTC. V and J are TRBV7-9 and TRBJ1-2; the D is unclear. CDR1 is SEHNR and CDR2 is FQNEAQ in the germline V gene (reference sequence). This CDR3 spans 13 amino acids. The full variable domain, in which reference TRBV7-9 and TRBJ1-2 provide the parts outside the CDR3, is DTGVSQNPRHKITKRGQNVTFRCDPISEHNRLYWYRQTLGQGPEFLTYFQNEAQLEKSRLLSDRFSAERPKGSFSTLEIQRTEQGDSAMYLCASGLEERPGYTFGSGTRLTVV.

This clonotype has ten or more counts. The rearrangement joins TRBV20-1 to TRBJ1-3; a weak D match, TRBD1 (5 bases). The CDR3 loop spans 13 amino acids. Germline loops: CDR1 DFQATT, CDR2 SNEGSKA (reference sequence). V gave up 3 bases and J gave up 2 bases, with 8 bases separating them. CDR3 coding DNA: TGCAGTGCTAGTCCGGGGGCTGGAAACACCATATATTTT. Protein sequence: CSASPGAGNTIYF.

The chain links TRBV3-1 to TRBJ2-1; D tentatively fits TRBD1 or TRBD2 (5 bases each). With 0 bases removed from V and 10 bases from J, the gap between germline ends came to 10 bases. The CDR3 sequence is 13 residues long. Germline V gives CDR1 LGHDT, CDR2 YNNKEL (reference sequence). The CDR3 nucleotides are TGTGCCAGCAGCCAAGAGGTCAGGGACGAGCAGTTCTTC. It specifies CASSQEVRDEQFF.

The rearrangement joins TRBV4-2 to TRBJ1-2; D remains unclear. The CDR3 is 15 amino acids. The germline gives CDR1 LGHNA, CDR2 YNFKEQ. The germline V and J ends were trimmed by 2 bases and 4 bases, with 14 bases remaining between them. For the CDR3, the DNA is TGTGCCAGCAGCCAACCCGGATTGGAAACCTATGGCTACACCTTC. It translates to CASSQPGLETYGYTF.

The chain recombines TRBV7-2 with TRBJ1-5; 10 bases fit TRBD1. Germline trimming cut 5 bases from V and 3 bases from J; bases unmatched to any gene: 7. The CDR3 spans 16 residues. The germline V gene encodes CDR1 SGHTA and CDR2 FQGNSA. As DNA, the CDR3 is TGTGCCAGCAGCCGTCGACAGGGGGCGGACAATCAGCCCCAGCATTTT. It specifies CASSRRQGADNQPQHF. Supplemented by reference TRBV7-2 and TRBJ1-5, the full variable domain reads GAGVSQSPSNKVTEKGKDVELRCDPISGHTALYWYRQSLGQGLEFLIYFQGNSAPDKSGLPSDRFSAERTGGSVSTLTIQRTQQEDSAVYLCASSRRQGADNQPQHFGDGTRLSIL.

J is TRBJ1-1 and V is TRBV20-1; tentatively, D is TRBD1 (6 bases). The CDR3 totals 15 residues. CDR1 is DFQATT, CDR2 SNEGSKA, per germline (reference sequence). The ends were cut back, 3 bases at V and 0 bases at J, with 14 bases in the middle. CDR3 bases: TGCAGTGCTAGTAGGGGGACACCTTTGAACACTGAAGCTTTCTTT. Its protein is CSASRGTPLNTEAFF.

The J gene is TRBJ1-2, the V gene TRBV5-1; D is unresolved. CDR1 SGHRS and CDR2 YFSETQ come from the germline V gene. V lost 5 bases to trimming and J lost 6 bases, with 14 bases between them. The CDR3 consists of 13 residues. CDR3 sequence reads: CASRASREDGYTF. Here the CDR3 DNA reads TGCGCCAGCAGGGCGTCGCGGGAAGATGGCTACACCTTC.